Below are 22 T cell receptor beta chains sequenced from a single sample in a study of STAT5B mutations in CD4+ large granular lymphocyte leukemia. Method: immunoSEQ multiplex PCR; TCRdb's copy keeps in-frame clones and lacks some. The table records about 36,000 clones, more than 70% of them present only once. The sample taken for sequencing was CD4+ T cells from blood buffy coats. The receptors here all came from a human donor in good health.

This clone was counted a few times. The genes are TRBV19 and TRBJ2-7; 8 nucleotides agree with TRBD1. With V trimmed by 10 bases and J by 4 bases, 6 bases remained unmatched. The CDR3 is 12 residues long. The germline V gene encodes CDR1 LNHDA and CDR2 SQIVND (reference sequence). The CDR3 loop is CATGQGIYEQYF. The CDR3 DNA reads as TGTGCCACTGGACAGGGAATTTACGAGCAGTACTTC.

The J gene is TRBJ2-6, the V gene TRBV4-1; 9 bases align to TRBD1. Germline V gives CDR1 MGHRA, CDR2 YSYEKL. The CDR3 is 18 amino acids. V shed 6 bases and J 0 bases; nucleotides not matched to a gene: 9. As DNA, the CDR3 is TGCGCCAGCAGTTTGATCGACAGGGGGTACTCTGGGGCCAACGTCCTGACTTTC. Its translation is CASSLIDRGYSGANVLTF.

The rearrangement joins TRBV2 to TRBJ2-5, with unresolved D. The V end lost 4 bases, the J end lost 3 bases, and 3 bases lay between the germline ends. This CDR3 comprises 11 residues. Per germline, CDR1 SNHLY and CDR2 FYNNEI. CDR3 in amino acids: CASSGEETQYF. Here the CDR3 DNA reads TGTGCCAGCAGTGGAGAAGAGACCCAGTACTTC.

This sequence joins TRBV7-2 and TRBJ2-5; D is undetermined. The CDR3 is made up of 12 amino acids. V gave up 7 bases and J gave up 2 bases, with 8 bases separating them. Germline-derived CDR1 and CDR2 are SGHTA and FQGNSA. In DNA, the CDR3 is TGTGCCAGCACCCGCCATCAAGAGACCCAGTACTTC. Its translation: CASTRHQETQYF.

The rearrangement links TRBV28 to TRBJ1-1; possible D gene TRBD1, 5 bases. Trimming shortened V by 5 bases and J by 5 bases, and 9 bases separated the two germline ends. CDR3 length equals 12 residues. CDR1 is MDHEN, CDR2 SYDVKM, per germline. The CDR3 is CASSTGGTEAFF. The CDR3 DNA reads TGTGCCAGCAGTACTGGGGGGACTGAAGCTTTCTTT.

This rearrangement joins TRBV18 to TRBJ1-5; D perhaps matches TRBD1 (6 bases). Germline loops: CDR1 KGHSH, CDR2 LQKENI. Trimming took 3 bases from V and 7 from J, leaving 16 bases between them. This CDR3 comprises 15 residues. As DNA, the CDR3 is TGTGCCAGCTCACCCACAGGGTTCGGCGAACAGCCCCAGCATTTT. Encoded protein: CASSPTGFGEQPQHF.

J is TRBJ2-1 and V is TRBV27, with D perhaps matching TRBD1 (6 bases). Germline CDR1 and CDR2: MNHEY and SMNVEV (reference sequence). This CDR3 is built from 13 residues. The V gene lost 9 bases and the J gene lost 3 bases, with 12 bases spanning the gap. The CDR3 DNA reads as TGTGCCAGTACAGGGTTGAACTACAATGAGCAGTTCTTC. The encoded protein is CASTGLNYNEQFF.

This clone occurred once. The rearrangement uses TRBV11-2 and TRBJ2-3, with 7 positions matching TRBD2. V shed 2 bases, J shed 2 bases, and the junction held 10 bases outside the gene matches. From germline, CDR1 is SGHAT and CDR2 FQNNGV. This CDR3 comprises 17 residues. The CDR3 loop reads CASSLREGAGNTDTQYF. The CDR3 DNA is TGTGCCAGCAGCTTAAGAGAGGGAGCGGGGAACACAGATACGCAGTATTTT.

This chain joins TRBV9 and TRBJ2-1, with 8 bases fitting TRBD2. This CDR3 spans 15 amino acids. CDR1 SGDLS and CDR2 YYNGEE come from the germline V gene. The junction had 7 bases not matched to a gene; V was cut back by 4 bases and J by 4 bases. The CDR3 DNA is TGTGCCAGCAGCCCAACTAGCGGAACTTACAATGAGCAGTTCTTC. Protein product: CASSPTSGTYNEQFF.

The chain couples TRBV9 to TRBJ2-5; TRBD2 aligns across 10 bases. V was clipped by 0 bases and J by 1 base; unmatched bases: 3. This CDR3 is 16 amino acids long. Germline lookup yields CDR1 SGDLS and CDR2 YYNGEE. The DNA for the CDR3 is TGTGCCAGCAGCGTAGGTAGCGGGGGGCCCCAAGAGACCCAGTACTTC. Protein: CASSVGSGGPQETQYF.

The CDR3: CASRGTGGGGEAFF. Here the CDR3 DNA reads TGTGCCAGTAGAGGGACAGGGGGAGGGGGTGAAGCTTTCTTT. This chain connects TRBV19 to TRBJ1-1; the match to TRBD1 covers 11 bases. Germline CDR1 and CDR2: LNHDA and SQIVND (reference sequence). The length of the CDR3 is 14 residues. V dropped 6 bases and J dropped 7; count of bases not matched to a gene: 7. Variable domain in full (rest from reference TRBV19 and TRBJ1-1): DGGITQSPKYLFRKEGQNVTLSCEQNLNHDAMYWYRQDPGQGLRLIYYSQIVNDFQKGDIAEGYSVSREKKESFPLTVTSAQKNPTAFYLCASRGTGGGGEAFFGQGTRLTVV.

The DNA for the CDR3 is TGTGCCAGCAGTTACTCGGAGGGGATGGGTGAAAAACTGTTTTTT. This codes for CASSYSEGMGEKLFF. The V call is TRBV6-5, the J call TRBJ1-4; D may be TRBD1 (5 bases). This CDR3 region has 15 residues. Germline V gene data show CDR1 as MNHEY and CDR2 as SVGAGI. Trimming left V 0 bases short and J 7 bases short, with 12 bases between.

This clone came up a few times. The genes are TRBV2 and TRBJ2-7; the match to TRBD1 covers 9 bases. From germline, CDR1 is SNHLY and CDR2 FYNNEI. V dropped 6 bases and J dropped 3; count of bases not matched to a gene: 6. The CDR3 has 14 residues. Here the CDR3 reads CASRKQGAFYEQYF. The CDR3, as DNA: TGTGCCAGCAGAAAACAGGGGGCGTTCTACGAGCAGTACTTC.

This clone occurred a few times. V gene TRBV19 combines with J gene TRBJ2-2; D unclear. Germline lookup yields CDR1 LNHDA and CDR2 SQIVND (reference sequence). V lost 5 bases to trimming and J lost 4 bases, with 14 bases between them. CDR3 length: 15 residues. The CDR3 DNA reads as TGTGCCAGTAGTTCGAGCCGGGCGGCCACCGGGGAGCTGTTTTTT. Translating gives CASSSSRAATGELFF.

CDR3 amino acids: CASSLRTGTQETQYF. CDR3 coding DNA: TGTGCCAGCTCACTTCGGACAGGGACCCAAGAGACCCAGTACTTC. This sequence joins TRBV18 and TRBJ2-5; 8 bases match TRBD1. The length of the CDR3 is 15 residues. The germline CDR1 and CDR2 sequences are KGHSH and LQKENI. V lost 4 bases and J lost 1; bases outside the gene matches: 5.

The chain employs TRBV2 and TRBJ2-7; D is ambiguous. Germline CDR1 and CDR2: SNHLY and FYNNEI. Trimming removed 6 bases at V and 0 bases at J, with 15 bases between. The CDR3 is 15 amino acids. CDR3 protein: CASRVHPRSSYEQYF. CDR3 in DNA: TGTGCCAGCAGGGTCCATCCCAGGAGCTCCTACGAGCAGTACTTC.

This rearrangement joins TRBV7-2 to TRBJ1-1, with D unresolved. Germline CDR1 is SGHTA and CDR2 is FQGNSA. Deletions cut 5 bases from V and 4 bases from J, with 20 bases between. This CDR3 is built from 16 residues. CDR3 in DNA: TGTGCCAGCAGCCTAAACCTAGCTGGGGTTCCCACTGAAGCTTTCTTT. This sequence encodes CASSLNLAGVPTEAFF. Supplemented by reference TRBV7-2 and TRBJ1-1, the full variable domain reads GAGVSQSPSNKVTEKGKDVELRCDPISGHTALYWYRQSLGQGLEFLIYFQGNSAPDKSGLPSDRFSAERTGGSVSTLTIQRTQQEDSAVYLCASSLNLAGVPTEAFFGQGTRLTVV.

The gene calls are TRBV10-3 and TRBJ2-1; D unresolved. Germline CDR1 and CDR2: ENHRY and SYGVKD. The CDR3 runs 14 residues. V lost 3 bases and J lost 0, with 6 bases in between. The CDR3 here is CAISETSSYNEQFF. The CDR3 DNA follows: TGTGCCATCAGTGAAACAAGCTCCTACAATGAGCAGTTCTTC.

The chain joins TRBV5-1 to TRBJ1-2; D gene unclear. The CDR3 has 13 amino acids. Trimming cost V 1 base and J 6 bases, with 10 bases left between them. The germline V gene encodes CDR1 SGHRS and CDR2 YFSETQ. The CDR3 sequence: CASSLIGSDGYTF. CDR3 sequence (DNA): TGCGCCAGCAGCTTGATAGGGTCGGATGGCTACACCTTC.

The chain is built from TRBV27 and TRBJ1-2; maybe TRBD1 (5 bases). Germline CDR1 and CDR2: MNHEY and SMNVEV (reference sequence). Trimming took 2 bases from V and 5 from J, leaving 12 bases between them. The CDR3 sequence is 14 residues long. The CDR3 protein is CASSLSRGSYGYTF. The CDR3 nucleotides are TGTGCCAGCAGTTTAAGTCGGGGGTCATATGGCTACACCTTC.

This clone was found a few times. The chain links TRBV30 to TRBJ1-1; 12 bases line up with TRBD1. Trimming cost V 6 bases and J 4 bases; bases outside gene matches: 9. This CDR3 is built from 15 residues. Germline CDR1 and CDR2: GTSNPN and SVGIG (reference sequence). The CDR3 protein is CACYGTGGLGTEAFF. The DNA of the CDR3 is TGTGCCTGCTACGGGACAGGGGGCCTAGGCACTGAAGCTTTCTTT.

The rearrangement joins TRBV10-3 to TRBJ1-2; 8 positions agree with TRBD1. The CDR3 totals 13 residues. J was trimmed by 4 bases and V by 3 bases; bases with no gene match: 1. CDR1 and CDR2 (germline): ENHRY, SYGVKD. The CDR3 DNA reads TGTGCCATCAGTGATGACAGGGGCTATGGCTACACCTTC. This sequence encodes CAISDDRGYGYTF.